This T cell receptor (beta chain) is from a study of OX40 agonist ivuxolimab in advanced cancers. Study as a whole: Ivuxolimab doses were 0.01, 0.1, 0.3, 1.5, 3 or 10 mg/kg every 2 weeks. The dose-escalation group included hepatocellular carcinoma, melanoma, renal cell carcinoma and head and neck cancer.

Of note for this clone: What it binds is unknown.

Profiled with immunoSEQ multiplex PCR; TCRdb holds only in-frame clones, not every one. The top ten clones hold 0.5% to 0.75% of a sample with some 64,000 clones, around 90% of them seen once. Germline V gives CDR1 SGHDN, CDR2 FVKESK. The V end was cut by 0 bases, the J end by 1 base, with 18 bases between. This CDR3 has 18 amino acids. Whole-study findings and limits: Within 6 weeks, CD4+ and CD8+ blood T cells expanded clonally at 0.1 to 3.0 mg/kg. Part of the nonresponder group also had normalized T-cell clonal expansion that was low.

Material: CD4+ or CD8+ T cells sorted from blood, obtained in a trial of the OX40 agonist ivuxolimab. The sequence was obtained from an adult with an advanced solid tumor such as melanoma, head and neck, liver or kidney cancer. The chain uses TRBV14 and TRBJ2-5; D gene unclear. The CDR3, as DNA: TGTGCCAGCAGCCAAGACCGCCGTATCGGACCGCTCCAAGAGACCCAGTACTTC. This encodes CASSQDRRIGPLQETQYF.